The 28 T cell receptor beta chains listed next were all sequenced from one sample in a study of CD8 T cells in Susac syndrome. An amount of RNA that ranged from about 0.45 to 1 ug was reverse transcribed with random hexamers. TCRdb passed the immunoSEQ multiplex PCR reads through MiXCR, listing each CDR3 protein once. Altogether 150,000 or so distinct CDR3 sequences are present, approximately 93% being singletons, with the ten largest covering 0.08% to 0.095%. What was sequenced was CD4+ T cells from PBMCs. These receptors all come from a human donor with multiple sclerosis.

The V gene is TRBV30, the J gene TRBJ2-5; 11 bases map to TRBD2. Trimming took 1 base from V and 2 from J; bases not matched to a gene: 9. CDR1 is GTSNPN and CDR2 is SVGIG in the germline V gene (reference sequence). The CDR3 loop spans 17 amino acids. The CDR3 loop is CAWSGGTSGRYQETQYF. In DNA form, the CDR3 reads TGTGCCTGGAGTGGCGGGACTAGCGGCAGGTATCAAGAGACCCAGTACTTC.

This sequence joins TRBV4-3 and TRBJ2-1; TRBD2 is a possible D gene (7 bases). The CDR3 extends over 17 amino acids. The V gene's germline CDR1 is LGHNA and CDR2 YSLEER. Trimming stripped 0 bases from V and 3 bases from J, with 15 bases between. The CDR3 loop is CASSQDRGLAVYNEQFF. The CDR3 DNA sequence: TGCGCCAGCAGCCAAGATCGGGGGCTAGCGGTCTACAATGAGCAGTTCTTC.

The V gene is TRBV27, the J gene TRBJ2-7; a possible D gene is TRBD1 (5 bases). This CDR3 is 14 amino acids long. V lost 7 bases to trimming and J lost 1 base, with 14 bases between them. Germline lookup yields CDR1 MNHEY and CDR2 SMNVEV (reference sequence). The CDR3 bases are TGTGCCAGCACCGCCTGGGGCAGGTCCTACGAGCAGTACTTC. It codes for CASTAWGRSYEQYF.

The chain recombines TRBV12-3 or TRBV12-4 with TRBJ2-1; TRBD2 aligns across 8 bases. Trimming at V came to 6 bases and at J to 15 bases, leaving 10 bases not matched to a gene. CDR3 length: 12 amino acids. CDR3 amino acids: CASSLSGVGGFF. Written as DNA, the CDR3 is TGTGCCAGCAGCCTTAGCGGGGTCGGGGGGTTCTTC.

The chain joins TRBV6-1 to TRBJ2-7; 9 nucleotides line up with TRBD1. V was pared by 7 bases and J by 1 base, with 11 bases of the junction left unmatched. Germline values: CDR1 MNHNS, CDR2 SASEGT. This CDR3 is built from 16 residues. The CDR3 nucleotides read TGTGCCAGCACCGCCCTTGGCGGACAGGGGTCCTACGAGCAGTACTTC. This translates into CASTALGGQGSYEQYF.

This rearrangement joins TRBV29-1 to TRBJ1-1; 7 nucleotides line up with TRBD1. Germline values: CDR1 SQVTM, CDR2 ANQGSEA. The CDR3 runs 12 residues. J gave up 4 bases and V 8 bases, and 7 bases lay outside the gene matches. CDR3 nucleotide sequence: TGCAGCCTCCGGACAGGTTTCACTGAAGCTTTCTTT. Translated, it gives CSLRTGFTEAFF.

This clonotype was recorded only once. The rearrangement links TRBV30 to TRBJ2-7, with TRBD2 identical over 7 bases. Per germline, CDR1 GTSNPN and CDR2 SVGIG (reference sequence). This CDR3 has 14 residues. Losses at the gene ends were 5 bases for V and 3 bases for J; bases not matched to a gene: 10. For the CDR3, the DNA is TGTGCCTGGGATGAAGCGGGAAAGGGCTACGAGCAGTACTTC. This encodes CAWDEAGKGYEQYF.

The rearrangement links TRBV28 to TRBJ1-1; 7 bases match TRBD1. V dropped 5 bases and J dropped 2; count of bases not matched to a gene: 2. CDR3 length equals 13 residues. Germline V gene lookup returns CDR1 MDHEN and CDR2 SYDVKM. The CDR3 DNA is TGTGCCAGCAGTAGGGGGCCTAACACTGAAGCTTTCTTT. This codes for CASSRGPNTEAFF.

The DNA for the CDR3 is TGTGCCAGCAGGATAGCGGGAGGGCCGGGCGAGCAGTACTTC. Protein: CASRIAGGPGEQYF. The V call is TRBV6-6, the J call TRBJ2-7, with 11 bases fitting TRBD2. Germline trimming cut 6 bases from V and 6 bases from J; bases unmatched to any gene: 7. The germline CDR1 and CDR2 sequences are MNHNY and SVGAGI (reference sequence). CDR3 length: 14 residues.

The V and J genes are TRBV6-6 and TRBJ1-5; 8 bases agree with TRBD1. The CDR3 spans 16 residues. Germline V CDR1 and CDR2: MNHNY, SVGAGI (reference sequence). V was pared by 2 bases and J by 7 bases, with 10 bases of the junction left unmatched. The CDR3 region is CASSYRADRVGQPQHF. Here the CDR3 DNA reads TGTGCCAGCAGTTACCGAGCGGACAGGGTAGGACAGCCCCAGCATTTT.

This clonotype has just one count. This rearrangement joins TRBV18 to TRBJ2-3; D possibly corresponds to TRBD1 (6 bases). Trimming left V 4 bases short and J 0 bases short, with 17 bases between. Germline CDR1 is KGHSH and CDR2 is LQKENI. CDR3 length: 17 amino acids. CDR3: CASSRIAGDPSTDTQYF. The CDR3 DNA follows: TGTGCCAGCTCACGCATTGCAGGGGACCCAAGCACAGATACGCAGTATTTT.

This chain uses TRBV10-3 with TRBJ2-6; the D call may be TRBD1 or TRBD2 (5 bases each). CDR1 and CDR2 (germline): ENHRY, SYGVKD. This CDR3 region has 14 residues. V lost 5 bases and J 2 bases, leaving 7 bases between the germline ends. The DNA for the CDR3 is TGTGCCATCAGTAGGGACGCTGGGGCCAACGTCCTGACTTTC. Residues: CAISRDAGANVLTF.

The chain uses TRBV20-1 and TRBJ2-7; 8 bases are shared with TRBD2. This CDR3 has 13 amino acids. CDR1 and CDR2 from the germline V gene are DFQATT and SNEGSKA (reference sequence). The V and J ends lost 4 bases and 3 bases, in that order; junction bases with no gene match: 5. In DNA form, the CDR3 reads TGCAGTGCTACTAGCGGGCCAAGCTACGAGCAGTACTTC. Its translation is CSATSGPSYEQYF.

The chain combines TRBV5-6 with TRBJ1-4, with TRBD1 identical over 7 bases. Germline V gene lookup returns CDR1 SGHDT and CDR2 YYEEEE. The CDR3 length is 14 residues. The trim removed 1 base at V and 7 bases at J, leaving 4 bases unmatched. The CDR3 DNA reads as TGTGCCAGCAGCTTGACGACAGGGATTGAAAAACTGTTTTTT. This codes for CASSLTTGIEKLFF.

This sequence joins TRBV29-1 and TRBJ1-4; 7 nucleotides align to TRBD1. The germline V gene has CDR1 SQVTM and CDR2 ANQGSEA. With 5 bases clipped from V and 0 bases from J, the junction kept 6 bases outside the gene matches. The CDR3 sequence is 15 residues long. The CDR3 here is CSVRQGLATNEKLFF. The CDR3 coding sequence is TGCAGCGTTAGACAGGGCTTGGCAACTAATGAAAAACTGTTTTTT.

The chain joins TRBV29-1 to TRBJ2-7; 7 bases line up with TRBD1. J gave up 2 bases and V 7 bases, and 8 bases lay outside the gene matches. From germline, CDR1 is SQVTM and CDR2 ANQGSEA. The CDR3 runs to 13 residues. This CDR3 is CSGQKGGTYEQYF. Written as DNA, the CDR3 is TGCAGCGGCCAAAAAGGGGGCACCTACGAGCAGTACTTC.

The chain joins TRBV4-2 to TRBJ2-2; TRBD2 matches at 9 bases. The CDR3 runs 19 residues. CDR1 and CDR2 (germline): LGHNA, YNFKEQ. Trimming cost V 0 bases and J 3 bases; bases outside gene matches: 11. This CDR3 reads CASSQEVQQAGGDTGELFF. DNA for the CDR3: TGTGCCAGCAGCCAAGAGGTCCAACAAGCGGGAGGAGACACCGGGGAGCTGTTTTTT.

V gene TRBV30 combines with J gene TRBJ2-2, with 10 positions matching TRBD2. This CDR3 comprises 16 residues. Germline lookup yields CDR1 GTSNPN and CDR2 SVGIG (reference sequence). Unmatched junction bases numbered 11, after V lost 5 bases and J lost 5 bases. The CDR3 is CAWGRLAGGGTGELFF. CDR3 nucleotides: TGTGCCTGGGGTCGTTTAGCGGGAGGCGGGACCGGGGAGCTGTTTTTT.

This chain joins TRBV6-2 or TRBV6-3 and TRBJ1-1; D not certain. Looked up from germline, CDR1 is MNHEY and CDR2 is SVGEGT. The CDR3 loop spans 12 amino acids. V lost 6 bases, J lost 6 bases, and 11 bases lay in between. The CDR3 DNA is TGTGCCAGCAGCAAGACACTCGCTGAAGCTTTCTTT. This encodes CASSKTLAEAFF.

The V and J genes are TRBV15 and TRBJ1-5, with D possibly matching TRBD1 (5 bases). Germline V gene data show CDR1 as LNHNV and CDR2 as YYDKDF (reference sequence). The CDR3 consists of 14 residues. Trimming took 5 bases from V and 7 from J, leaving 15 bases between them. The CDR3 nucleotides are TGTGCCACCAGCGCAGGGTCCCGGGAGCAGCCCCAGCATTTT. Protein: CATSAGSREQPQHF.

The V call is TRBV11-2, the J call TRBJ1-1, with D unresolved. CDR1 SGHAT and CDR2 FQNNGV come from the germline V gene. The V gene lost 1 base and the J gene lost 0 bases, with 9 bases spanning the gap. This CDR3 has 15 amino acids. The CDR3 is CASSLGPGMNTEAFF. DNA for the CDR3: TGTGCCAGCAGCTTAGGGCCGGGAATGAACACTGAAGCTTTCTTT.

This clonotype has just one count. V usage is TRBV28 and J usage is TRBJ2-5; D is ambiguous. Trimming left V 3 bases short and J 4 bases short, with 9 bases between. This CDR3 is 13 amino acids long. Germline loops: CDR1 MDHEN, CDR2 SYDVKM. This CDR3 is CASSLGRVETQYF. The CDR3 nucleotides are TGTGCCAGCAGTTTGGGTAGGGTAGAGACCCAGTACTTC.

The chain is built from TRBV5-1 and TRBJ2-7, with TRBD2 matching over 10 bases. From germline, CDR1 is SGHRS and CDR2 YFSETQ. Germline trimming cut 0 bases from V and 6 bases from J; bases unmatched to any gene: 6. The CDR3 covers 15 residues. The CDR3 DNA sequence: TGCGCCAGCAGCTTGGGTTGGACTAGCGGAGGCGAGCAGTACTTC. Its protein is CASSLGWTSGGEQYF.

The gene calls are TRBV12-5 and TRBJ2-5; D gene unclear. Germline lookup yields CDR1 LGHNT and CDR2 FRNRAP. V shed 10 bases and J shed 4 bases, with 10 bases lying between them. The CDR3 length is 11 residues. The CDR3 here is CATNPGETQYF. The DNA of the CDR3 is TGTGCTACTAACCCGGGAGAGACCCAGTACTTC.

The rearrangement links TRBV5-6 to TRBJ2-1; 10 nucleotides align to TRBD2. The CDR3 extends over 15 amino acids. CDR1 SGHDT and CDR2 YYEEEE come from the germline V gene. The J segment lost 4 bases and the V segment lost 4 bases, leaving 5 bases of the junction unmatched. Written as DNA, the CDR3 is TGTGCCAGCAGCGCTTCTAGCGGGAGTTACAATGAGCAGTTCTTC. It yields the protein CASSASSGSYNEQFF.

The chain has TRBV3-1 and TRBJ1-3; 8 nucleotides match TRBD1. CDR3 length: 16 amino acids. Germline assignment: CDR1 LGHDT and CDR2 YNNKEL (reference sequence). The V and J ends lost 4 bases and 2 bases, in that order; junction bases with no gene match: 7. The CDR3 region has the DNA TGTGCCAGCAGCCGACAACGGACAGGGCCTGGAAACACCATATATTTT. It translates to CASSRQRTGPGNTIYF.

The chain joins TRBV19 to TRBJ1-5; D call uncertain. In germline, CDR1 is LNHDA, CDR2 SQIVND (reference sequence). Trimming cost V 7 bases and J 1 base, with 11 bases left between them. The CDR3 has 14 amino acids. CDR3 nucleotides: TGTGCCAGTAATGAGCCGGGGAGCAATCAGCCCCAGCATTTT. Protein sequence: CASNEPGSNQPQHF.

This chain uses TRBV20-1 with TRBJ2-7, with D unresolved. Germline assignment: CDR1 DFQATT and CDR2 SNEGSKA (reference sequence). CDR3 size: 14 residues. The V end was cut by 0 bases, the J end by 0 bases, with 9 bases between. The CDR3 DNA reads TGCAGTGCTAGAGAGGCAGTTAGCTCCTACGAGCAGTACTTC. Its translation is CSAREAVSSYEQYF.